This T cell receptor beta chain was found in a study of a mutant IDH1 vaccine in newly diagnosed glioma. Study in general: Radiotherapy alone preceded vaccination by 4-6 weeks; alternatively, vaccination started with temozolomide cycles. Standard pretreatment was either radiotherapy, temozolomide, or, for most, radiochemotherapy with temozolomide.

Sequenced by immunoSEQ multiplex PCR; TCRdb stores in-frame clones only, minus some. Here the sample spans approximately 82,000 clones, 85% being singletons. V gave up 5 bases and J gave up 0 bases, with 14 bases separating them. CDR1 and CDR2 (germline): SEHNR, FQNEAQ (reference sequence). The CDR3 totals 15 residues. Note on this clone: Its antigen is currently unknown.

Documented time point: week 23, last vaccination. Every vaccine dose comprised 300 ug of mutant IDH1 20-mer peptide plus topical imiquimod. V and J are TRBV7-9 and TRBJ2-7; D is perhaps TRBD2 (6 bases). The TCR originated in a young man with glioma. Some clones in this sample may be carry-over from other donors' samples. Sequencing used PBMCs, obtained from a glioma patient whose treatment included an IDH1 peptide vaccine. This CDR3 is CASSRGAGNSYEQYF. CDR3 sequence (DNA): TGTGCCAGCAGCCGAGGGGCGGGGAACTCCTACGAGCAGTACTTC.